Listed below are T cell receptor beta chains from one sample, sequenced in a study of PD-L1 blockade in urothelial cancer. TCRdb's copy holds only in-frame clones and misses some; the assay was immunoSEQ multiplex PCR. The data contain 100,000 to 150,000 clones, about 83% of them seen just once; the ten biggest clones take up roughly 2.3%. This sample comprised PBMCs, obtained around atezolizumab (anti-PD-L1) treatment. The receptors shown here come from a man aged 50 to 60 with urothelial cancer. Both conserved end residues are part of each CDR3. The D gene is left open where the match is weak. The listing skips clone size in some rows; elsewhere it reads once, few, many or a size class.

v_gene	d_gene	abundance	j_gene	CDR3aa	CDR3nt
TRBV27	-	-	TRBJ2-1	CASSYGHPTSEQFF	TGTGCCAGCAGTTACGGACACCCTACGTCGGAGCAGTTCTTC
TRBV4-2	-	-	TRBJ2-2	CASSQELAVTGELFF	TGTGCCAGCAGCCAAGAGCTGGCAGTCACCGGGGAGCTGTTTTTT
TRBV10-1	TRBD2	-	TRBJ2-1	CASSPLGLAGQDEQFF	TGCGCCAGCAGTCCACTCGGGCTAGCGGGCCAAGATGAGCAGTTCTTC
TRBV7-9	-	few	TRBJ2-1	CASSLALQGSYNEQFF	TGTGCCAGCAGCTTAGCGCTCCAGGGCTCCTACAATGAGCAGTTCTTC
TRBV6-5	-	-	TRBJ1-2	CAYYRDGYTF	TGTGCCTATTACAGGGATGGCTACACCTTC
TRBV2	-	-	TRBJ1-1	CARDKQTGSTEAFF	TGTGCCAGAGACAAGCAAACCGGGAGCACTGAAGCTTTCTTT
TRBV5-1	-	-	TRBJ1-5	CASSLEGQVNQPQHF	TGCGCCAGCAGCTTGGAGGGACAAGTAAATCAGCCCCAGCATTTT
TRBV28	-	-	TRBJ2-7	CASSLRYEQYF	TGTGCCAGCAGCCTACGGTACGAGCAGTACTTC
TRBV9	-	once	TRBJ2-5	CASSPTGYQETQYF	TGTGCCAGCAGCCCAACAGGGTACCAAGAGACCCAGTACTTC
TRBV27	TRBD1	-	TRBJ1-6	CASSFSPTGGGSPLHF	TGTGCCAGCAGTTTTAGCCCGACAGGGGGCGGTTCACCCCTCCACTTT
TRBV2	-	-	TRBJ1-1	CASSVAGGRMNTEAFF	TGTGCCAGCAGTGTCGCGGGGGGGAGAATGAACACTGAAGCTTTCTTT
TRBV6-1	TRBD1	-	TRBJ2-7	CASNNRGRALYEQYF	TGTGCCAGCAACAACAGGGGTCGGGCTCTATACGAGCAGTACTTC
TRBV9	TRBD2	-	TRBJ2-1	CASTPRGTSGTSYNEQFF	TGTGCCAGCACTCCTCGCGGGACTAGCGGAACTTCCTACAATGAGCAGTTCTTC
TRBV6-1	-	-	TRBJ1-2	CASGYRSSGYTF	TGTGCCAGCGGCTACAGATCGAGTGGCTACACCTTC
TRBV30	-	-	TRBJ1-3	CAWSVMGQDPGNTIYF	TGTGCCTGGAGTGTAATGGGGCAAGATCCTGGAAACACCATATATTTT
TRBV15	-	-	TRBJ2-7	CATSRDGSGSYEQYF	TGTGCCACCAGCAGAGATGGTTCAGGGTCCTACGAGCAGTACTTC
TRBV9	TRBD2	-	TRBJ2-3	CASTRTSGQGTDTQYF	TGTGCCAGCACTCGGACTAGCGGGCAAGGCACAGATACGCAGTATTTT
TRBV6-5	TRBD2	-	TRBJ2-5	CASSSAGGPSETQYF	TGTGCCAGCAGTTCCGCGGGAGGGCCCTCGGAGACCCAGTACTTC
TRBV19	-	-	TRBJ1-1	CASRRSGGGTEAFF	TGTGCCAGTAGGAGGTCCGGGGGAGGCACTGAAGCTTTCTTT
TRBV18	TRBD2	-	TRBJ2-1	CASSLLAGKENEQFF	TGTGCCAGCTCACTTCTAGCGGGAAAGGAAAATGAGCAGTTCTTC
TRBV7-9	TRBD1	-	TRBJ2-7	CASSADRYEQYF	TGTGCCAGCAGCGCGGACAGGTACGAGCAGTACTTC
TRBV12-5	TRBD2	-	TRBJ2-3	CASGLFEAGVEDTQYF	TGTGCTAGTGGTTTGTTCGAAGCGGGAGTGGAAGATACGCAGTATTTT
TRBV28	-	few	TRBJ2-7	CASNTGYEQYF	TGTGCCAGCAACACGGGCTACGAGCAGTACTTC
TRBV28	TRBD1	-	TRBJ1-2	CASSGQGREGYTF	TGTGCCAGCAGCGGACAGGGACGGGAGGGCTACACCTTC
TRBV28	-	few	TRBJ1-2	CASSLPQGMGYTF	TGTGCCAGCAGTCTCCCCCAGGGTATGGGCTACACCTTC
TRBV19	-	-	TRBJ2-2	CASSPWGAGELFF	TGTGCCAGTAGTCCTTGGGGGGCCGGGGAGCTGTTTTTT
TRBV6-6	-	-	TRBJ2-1	CASSDRRQFF	TGTGCCAGCAGTGATAGAAGGCAGTTCTTC
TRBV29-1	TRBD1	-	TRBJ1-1	CSVETGTEAFF	TGCAGCGTTGAGACAGGGACTGAAGCTTTCTTT
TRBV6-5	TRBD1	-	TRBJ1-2	CASSRQGLVYGYTF	TGTGCCAGCAGCCGACAGGGGTTGGTCTATGGCTACACCTTC
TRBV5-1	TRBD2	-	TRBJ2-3	CASSSSPSGRTRDTQYF	TGCGCCAGCAGTTCGAGCCCGAGCGGGAGGACTCGGGATACGCAGTATTTT
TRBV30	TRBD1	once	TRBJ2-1	CAWRGRAGGPSSYNEQFF	TGTGCCTGGAGGGGCCGGGCAGGGGGCCCTAGCTCCTACAATGAGCAGTTCTTC
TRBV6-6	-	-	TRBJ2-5	CASTAGNQETQYF	TGTGCCAGCACTGCGGGAAACCAAGAGACCCAGTACTTC
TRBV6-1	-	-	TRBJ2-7	CASSEGPTGQYF	TGTGCCAGCAGTGAAGGTCCGACAGGACAGTACTTC
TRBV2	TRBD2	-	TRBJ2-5	CASSDGRHQETQYF	TGTGCCAGCAGTGACGGGAGGCACCAAGAGACCCAGTACTTC
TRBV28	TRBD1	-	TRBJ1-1	CASSPLVKTGGGTEAFF	TGTGCCAGCAGTCCATTAGTTAAAACAGGGGGCGGCACTGAAGCTTTCTTT
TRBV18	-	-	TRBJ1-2	CASSPGFAGPVYGYTF	TGTGCCAGCTCACCCGGATTTGCGGGGCCCGTCTATGGCTACACCTTC
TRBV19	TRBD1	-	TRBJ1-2	CASIATGAQNTNYGYTF	TGTGCCAGTATCGCGACAGGGGCCCAAAACACTAACTATGGCTACACCTTC
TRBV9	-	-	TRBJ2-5	CASSVGRAETQYF	TGTGCCAGCAGCGTAGGGAGGGCAGAGACCCAGTACTTC
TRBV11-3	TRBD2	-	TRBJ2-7	CASSFPWGGTTNEQYF	TGTGCCAGCAGCTTTCCTTGGGGGGGAACAACTAACGAGCAGTACTTC
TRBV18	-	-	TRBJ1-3	CASSPYSGRNAGNTIYF	TGTGCCAGCTCACCGTACAGTGGTCGGAACGCTGGAAACACCATATATTTT
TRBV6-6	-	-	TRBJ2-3	CASTRDTTDTQYF	TGTGCCAGCACCCGGGACACCACAGATACGCAGTATTTT
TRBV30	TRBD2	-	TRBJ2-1	CAWRTTSGFPSHEQFF	TGTGCCTGGAGAACGACTAGCGGGTTCCCTTCCCATGAGCAGTTCTTC